This T cell receptor beta chain was recovered during a study of blood T cells in healthy people across ages. As concerns this clonotype: One end of the junction varies from germline; a read error may be responsible.

Total RNA extraction produced at least 6 micrograms (per sample) for the study. Sample-barcoded 5' priming and a J-beta primer mix drove a second PCR of 7 to 11 cycles. Each sample yielded at least 3 million CDR3-containing paired-end reads. TCRdb reprocessed the 5' RACE reads with MiXCR, giving one entry per CDR3 protein. This table has about 770,000 distinct CDR3 sequences, 40% to 50% appearing once. The sample was blood. This sequence originates from a man in his 60s in good health.

CDR3 loop: CASSLMGSETQYF. CDR3 in DNA: TGTGCTAGCAGCTTAATGGGATCAGAGACCCAGTACTTC. The rearrangement links TRBV7-7 to TRBJ2-5; D not certain. The germline V gene has CDR1 SSHAT and CDR2 FNYEAQ (reference sequence). The CDR3 sequence is 13 residues long.